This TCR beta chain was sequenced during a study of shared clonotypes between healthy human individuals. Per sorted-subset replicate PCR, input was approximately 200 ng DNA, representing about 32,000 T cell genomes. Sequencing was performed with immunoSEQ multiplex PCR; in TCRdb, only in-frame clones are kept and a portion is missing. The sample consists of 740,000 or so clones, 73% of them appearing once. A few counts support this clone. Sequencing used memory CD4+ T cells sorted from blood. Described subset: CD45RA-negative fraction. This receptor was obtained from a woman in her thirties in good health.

The CDR3 sequence: CATSRGLSWEGYTF. The DNA of the CDR3 is TGTGCCACCAGCAGGGGACTCTCATGGGAGGGCTACACCTTC. The chain couples TRBV15 to TRBJ1-2; D possibly corresponds to TRBD1 (5 bases). The germline V and J ends were trimmed by 3 bases and 8 bases, with 16 bases remaining between them. CDR1 is LNHNV, CDR2 YYDKDF, per germline (reference sequence). The CDR3 contains 14 residues.